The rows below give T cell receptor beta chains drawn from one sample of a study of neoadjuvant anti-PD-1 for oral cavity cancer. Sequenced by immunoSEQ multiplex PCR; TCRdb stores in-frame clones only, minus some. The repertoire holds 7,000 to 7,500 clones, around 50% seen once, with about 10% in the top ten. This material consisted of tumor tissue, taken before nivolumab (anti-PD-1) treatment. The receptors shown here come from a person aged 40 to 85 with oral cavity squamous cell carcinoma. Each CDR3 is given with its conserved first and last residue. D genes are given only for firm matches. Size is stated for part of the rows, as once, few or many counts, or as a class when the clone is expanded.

CDR3nt: TGCGCCAGCAGCTTGGAGGCGGCACGGAACGAGCAGTACTTC
CDR3aa: CASSLEAARNEQYF
d_gene: NA
v_gene: TRBV5-1
j_gene: TRBJ2-7
abundance: few

CDR3nt: TGTGCCAGCAGCCAAACCCCTGGGACGGGAAACACTGAAGCTTTCTTT
CDR3aa: CASSQTPGTGNTEAFF
d_gene: NA
v_gene: TRBV7-8
j_gene: TRBJ1-1
abundance: NA

CDR3nt: TGTGCCAGCAGTGAGCAGGGGAACTATGGCTACACCTTC
CDR3aa: CASSEQGNYGYTF
d_gene: NA
v_gene: TRBV2
j_gene: TRBJ1-2
abundance: NA

CDR3nt: TGCGCCAGCAGCCAAGAGATTAGACAGGGATTAGGTGAGCAGTTCTTC
CDR3aa: CASSQEIRQGLGEQFF
d_gene: TRBD1
v_gene: TRBV4-1
j_gene: TRBJ2-1
abundance: NA

CDR3nt: TGCGCCAGCAGCCAAGAGCCTCAGGGGGCCGGGGAGCTGTTTTTT
CDR3aa: CASSQEPQGAGELFF
d_gene: TRBD1
v_gene: TRBV4-1
j_gene: TRBJ2-2
abundance: once

CDR3nt: TGTGCCAGCAGTGATTACGGGATACACTACGAGCAGTACTTC
CDR3aa: CASSDYGIHYEQYF
d_gene: NA
v_gene: TRBV6-1
j_gene: TRBJ2-7
abundance: few

CDR3nt: TGCGCCAGCAGCTCGGCCCCGGAAAAGGGGGAGACCCAGTACTTC
CDR3aa: CASSSAPEKGETQYF
d_gene: NA
v_gene: TRBV5-1
j_gene: TRBJ2-5
abundance: few

CDR3nt: TGTGCCAGCAGCCAAGGGCTCAAGGGCGCTGAAGCTTTCTTT
CDR3aa: CASSQGLKGAEAFF
d_gene: NA
v_gene: TRBV14
j_gene: TRBJ1-1
abundance: few

CDR3nt: TGTGCCAGCAGCCCTGGACAGAGAGATGGCTACACCTTC
CDR3aa: CASSPGQRDGYTF
d_gene: NA
v_gene: TRBV6-1
j_gene: TRBJ1-2
abundance: NA

CDR3nt: TGTGCCAGCCAGCTCCACATCCGAGAGACCCAGTACTTC
CDR3aa: CASQLHIRETQYF
d_gene: NA
v_gene: TRBV5-8
j_gene: TRBJ2-5
abundance: NA

CDR3nt: TGTGCCAGCAGCCGACAGGGTTCCTACGAGCAGTACTTC
CDR3aa: CASSRQGSYEQYF
d_gene: TRBD1
v_gene: TRBV6-5
j_gene: TRBJ2-7
abundance: NA

CDR3nt: TGTGCCAGCAGCGAACAGGGGCTGAACTATGGGGCAGATACGCAGTATTTT
CDR3aa: CASSEQGLNYGADTQYF
d_gene: TRBD1
v_gene: TRBV7-8
j_gene: TRBJ2-3
abundance: few

CDR3nt: TGTGCCAGCAGCCCAGAAGCGGCTTTAAAACAAGAGACCCAGTACTTC
CDR3aa: CASSPEAALKQETQYF
d_gene: NA
v_gene: TRBV7-8
j_gene: TRBJ2-5
abundance: NA

CDR3nt: TGTGCCAGTAACAGGGAATACAATGAGCAGTTCTTC
CDR3aa: CASNREYNEQFF
d_gene: NA
v_gene: TRBV28
j_gene: TRBJ2-1
abundance: NA

CDR3nt: TGTGCCTGGAGTGGGGGACAACGGGGAGGCTACACCTTC
CDR3aa: CAWSGGQRGGYTF
d_gene: NA
v_gene: TRBV30
j_gene: TRBJ1-2
abundance: few

CDR3nt: TGTGCCAGCAGCCTGACAGTTACAACCTACGAGCAGTACTTC
CDR3aa: CASSLTVTTYEQYF
d_gene: NA
v_gene: TRBV6-1
j_gene: TRBJ2-7
abundance: NA

CDR3nt: TGTGCCAGCAGTTACACAGCGGGTGCTAGCACAGATACGCAGTATTTT
CDR3aa: CASSYTAGASTDTQYF
d_gene: NA
v_gene: TRBV6-5
j_gene: TRBJ2-3
abundance: NA

CDR3nt: TGTGCCAGCAGCCAAGAAGGGGCCTACAATGAGCAGTTCTTC
CDR3aa: CASSQEGAYNEQFF
d_gene: NA
v_gene: TRBV4-2
j_gene: TRBJ2-1
abundance: large

CDR3nt: TGTGCCAGCAGTGACGGGACTAGCGGGGAAAGGGTGCAGTTCTTC
CDR3aa: CASSDGTSGERVQFF
d_gene: TRBD2
v_gene: TRBV6-4
j_gene: TRBJ2-1
abundance: few

CDR3nt: TGCAGCGCCGACCTGGGGGGGCGAGGGACCCAGTACTTC
CDR3aa: CSADLGGRGTQYF
d_gene: NA
v_gene: TRBV29-1
j_gene: TRBJ2-5
abundance: NA

CDR3nt: TGTGCCAGCAGTGGACGCGGACAGTACAATGAGCAGTTCTTC
CDR3aa: CASSGRGQYNEQFF
d_gene: NA
v_gene: TRBV25-1
j_gene: TRBJ2-1
abundance: NA

CDR3nt: TGTGCCAGCAATCGACAGAACACTGAAGCTTTCTTT
CDR3aa: CASNRQNTEAFF
d_gene: NA
v_gene: TRBV28
j_gene: TRBJ1-1
abundance: few

CDR3nt: TGTGCCAGCAGCTTGGAGGCCCAAGCGAGGCAGCCCCAGCATTTT
CDR3aa: CASSLEAQARQPQHF
d_gene: NA
v_gene: TRBV5-8
j_gene: TRBJ1-5
abundance: once

CDR3nt: TGTGCCACCAGCAGTCGGTATAGCACCGGGGAGCTGTTTTTT
CDR3aa: CATSSRYSTGELFF
d_gene: NA
v_gene: TRBV15
j_gene: TRBJ2-2
abundance: NA

CDR3nt: TGTGCCAGCAGTTTAAATGCGGGAGGGGTGGGTAACGAGCAGTACTTC
CDR3aa: CASSLNAGGVGNEQYF
d_gene: TRBD2
v_gene: TRBV28
j_gene: TRBJ2-7
abundance: NA

CDR3nt: TGTGCCAGCAGCGTGGCCGGGCTCTCTGGAAACACCATATATTTT
CDR3aa: CASSVAGLSGNTIYF
d_gene: NA
v_gene: TRBV9
j_gene: TRBJ1-3
abundance: few

CDR3nt: TGTGCCAGCTCACAGGGGGCCGGAGAGACCCAGTACTTC
CDR3aa: CASSQGAGETQYF
d_gene: TRBD1
v_gene: TRBV18
j_gene: TRBJ2-5
abundance: few

CDR3nt: TGTGCCAGCAGCTGGAGGGACAGGGGGCGCGAGGGGACTGAAGCTTTCTTT
CDR3aa: CASSWRDRGREGTEAFF
d_gene: TRBD1
v_gene: TRBV5-4
j_gene: TRBJ1-1
abundance: once

CDR3nt: TGTGCCAGCAGCGTGGTAGCGGGAGGGCCGTTGGAAAATGAGCAGTTCTTC
CDR3aa: CASSVVAGGPLENEQFF
d_gene: TRBD2
v_gene: TRBV9
j_gene: TRBJ2-1
abundance: NA

CDR3nt: TGTGCCAGCAGTTTACTAGGGTTGTACGAGCAGTACTTC
CDR3aa: CASSLLGLYEQYF
d_gene: NA
v_gene: TRBV28
j_gene: TRBJ2-7
abundance: NA

CDR3nt: TGTGCCAGCAGCCGGACAGGGGGGCAAGAGACCCAGTACTTC
CDR3aa: CASSRTGGQETQYF
d_gene: TRBD1
v_gene: TRBV11-2
j_gene: TRBJ2-5
abundance: NA

CDR3nt: TGTGCCAGCAGCAAACCAGTAGACAATGAGCAGTTCTTC
CDR3aa: CASSKPVDNEQFF
d_gene: NA
v_gene: TRBV21-1
j_gene: TRBJ2-1
abundance: NA

CDR3nt: TGTGCCTGGGGCAGGGGTCTTTCCTACGAGCAGTACTTC
CDR3aa: CAWGRGLSYEQYF
d_gene: NA
v_gene: TRBV30
j_gene: TRBJ2-7
abundance: large

CDR3nt: TGTGCCAGCAGCTTAGCGGGCGGGGAGGCCTACGAGCAGTACTTC
CDR3aa: CASSLAGGEAYEQYF
d_gene: NA
v_gene: TRBV7-9
j_gene: TRBJ2-7
abundance: NA

CDR3nt: TGTGCCAGCAGCTCCTTCGTCGAGCAGTACTTC
CDR3aa: CASSSFVEQYF
d_gene: NA
v_gene: TRBV5-6
j_gene: TRBJ2-7
abundance: NA

CDR3nt: TGTGCCAGCAGCTTGACAGGGACAGGCAATCAGCCCCAGCATTTT
CDR3aa: CASSLTGTGNQPQHF
d_gene: TRBD1
v_gene: TRBV5-5
j_gene: TRBJ1-5
abundance: NA

CDR3nt: TGTGCCAGCAGCGTCCTCCCTGACACCTACGAGCAGTACTTC
CDR3aa: CASSVLPDTYEQYF
d_gene: NA
v_gene: TRBV9
j_gene: TRBJ2-7
abundance: NA

CDR3nt: TGTGCCAGCAGGACTAGTACGGGTGAGCAGTTCTTC
CDR3aa: CASRTSTGEQFF
d_gene: NA
v_gene: TRBV14
j_gene: TRBJ2-1
abundance: few

CDR3nt: TGTGCCAGCAGCATTGGGACAGGGAAGGGGTACGAGCAGTACTTC
CDR3aa: CASSIGTGKGYEQYF
d_gene: TRBD1
v_gene: TRBV7-9
j_gene: TRBJ2-7
abundance: NA

CDR3nt: TGTGCCAGCAGCTTACGTCCCTACGAGCAGTACTTC
CDR3aa: CASSLRPYEQYF
d_gene: NA
v_gene: TRBV7-2
j_gene: TRBJ2-7
abundance: once

CDR3nt: TGTGCCACCCTCAGGGCCGGGGCCAACGTCCTGACTTTC
CDR3aa: CATLRAGANVLTF
d_gene: NA
v_gene: TRBV7-9
j_gene: TRBJ2-6
abundance: NA

CDR3nt: TGTGCCAGCAGTTCGTCTCGGGGCTTAGGCACAGATACGCAGTATTTT
CDR3aa: CASSSSRGLGTDTQYF
d_gene: NA
v_gene: TRBV27
j_gene: TRBJ2-3
abundance: few

CDR3nt: TGTGCCAGCGGGGTCCCTGAAGGGGGTCCCCCAAAGCAGTACTTC
CDR3aa: CASGVPEGGPPKQYF
d_gene: NA
v_gene: TRBV2
j_gene: TRBJ2-7
abundance: NA

CDR3nt: TGTGCCAGCAGCGGAGCTGGACAGTTGAACACTGAAGCTTTCTTT
CDR3aa: CASSGAGQLNTEAFF
d_gene: NA
v_gene: TRBV9
j_gene: TRBJ1-1
abundance: NA

CDR3nt: TGCAGTGGGGGGGCGGACGAGCAGTACTTC
CDR3aa: CSGGADEQYF
d_gene: NA
v_gene: TRBV20-1
j_gene: TRBJ2-7
abundance: NA

CDR3nt: TGTGCCAGCAGGACAGGGGTCTTGAACACTGAAGCTTTCTTT
CDR3aa: CASRTGVLNTEAFF
d_gene: TRBD1
v_gene: TRBV5-6
j_gene: TRBJ1-1
abundance: NA

CDR3nt: TGTGCCAGCGGACCGGAAGATCAGCCCCAGCATTTT
CDR3aa: CASGPEDQPQHF
d_gene: NA
v_gene: TRBV7-9
j_gene: TRBJ1-5
abundance: few

CDR3nt: TGTGCCAGCAGTTACAGGGGACAATCCTACGAGCAGTACTTC
CDR3aa: CASSYRGQSYEQYF
d_gene: NA
v_gene: TRBV6-5
j_gene: TRBJ2-7
abundance: NA

CDR3nt: TGTGCCAGCAGCCCCACAGGGACTGGAAACACCATATATTTT
CDR3aa: CASSPTGTGNTIYF
d_gene: NA
v_gene: TRBV9
j_gene: TRBJ1-3
abundance: NA

CDR3nt: TGTGCCTGTGGGGGACAGGGGACGCGCGAGCAGTACTTC
CDR3aa: CACGGQGTREQYF
d_gene: TRBD1
v_gene: TRBV19
j_gene: TRBJ2-7
abundance: NA

CDR3nt: TGTGCCACCCTTAGGGAGGGGAACACCGGGGAGCTGTTTTTT
CDR3aa: CATLREGNTGELFF
d_gene: TRBD2
v_gene: TRBV6-6
j_gene: TRBJ2-2
abundance: once

CDR3nt: TGTGCCAGCAGCCCTAGCCGGGGATGGGAGACCCAGTACTTC
CDR3aa: CASSPSRGWETQYF
d_gene: NA
v_gene: TRBV9
j_gene: TRBJ2-5
abundance: few

CDR3nt: TGTGCCAGCAGCCGCCGTGGACAGGGGGTATACGCTGGGGCCAACGTCCTGACTTTC
CDR3aa: CASSRRGQGVYAGANVLTF
d_gene: TRBD1
v_gene: TRBV28
j_gene: TRBJ2-6
abundance: NA

CDR3nt: TGTGCCAGTAGGGACAGGGGGGAAAGAAAACTGTTTTTT
CDR3aa: CASRDRGERKLFF
d_gene: TRBD1
v_gene: TRBV19
j_gene: TRBJ1-4
abundance: NA

CDR3nt: TGTGCCAGCAGTGTTACAGCCCTTTCCTACGAGCAGTACTTC
CDR3aa: CASSVTALSYEQYF
d_gene: NA
v_gene: TRBV25-1
j_gene: TRBJ2-7
abundance: few

CDR3nt: TGCAGCGTTGGTGTCTTAGCGGGAGCCTACAATGAGCAGTTCTTC
CDR3aa: CSVGVLAGAYNEQFF
d_gene: TRBD2
v_gene: TRBV29-1
j_gene: TRBJ2-1
abundance: NA